This T cell receptor (beta chain) was captured by sequencing in a study of CXCR3-negative and CXCR3-positive naive CD8 T cells. Findings of the study overall: Naive CXCR3-positive and CXCR3-negative cells shared TRBV-TRBJ usage; memory cells diverged. Diversity in memory CD8+ cells fell much lower than the comparably high levels seen in both naive subsets. Compared with CXCR3-negative naive cells, CXCR3-positive naive cells showed more hydrophobic TRB CDR3s.

The CDR3 contains 15 residues. The germline CDR1 and CDR2 sequences are SQVTM and ANQGSEA. Comment on this clonotype: Its target is unknown.

Preparation of TRB cDNA libraries relied on 5' RACE carrying UMI labels. After re-calling the 5' RACE reads, TCRdb lists one entry per CDR3 protein, DNA absent. This sample's table reports tens of thousands of distinct CDR3 sequences. Naivety in CD8+ T cells corresponded to a CD45RO-CCR7+CD27+CD95- phenotype. V usage is TRBV29-1 and J usage is TRBJ2-7. The sequence was obtained from a human donor in good health. Some clones in this sample may be carry-over from other donors' samples. The source material was naive CXCR3+ CD8+ T cells from blood. Subset specified: CD45RO-CCR7+CD27+CD95- naive CD8+ T cells expressing CXCR3 (TNR3+). The CDR3 region is CSVEDPGSTSYEQYF.